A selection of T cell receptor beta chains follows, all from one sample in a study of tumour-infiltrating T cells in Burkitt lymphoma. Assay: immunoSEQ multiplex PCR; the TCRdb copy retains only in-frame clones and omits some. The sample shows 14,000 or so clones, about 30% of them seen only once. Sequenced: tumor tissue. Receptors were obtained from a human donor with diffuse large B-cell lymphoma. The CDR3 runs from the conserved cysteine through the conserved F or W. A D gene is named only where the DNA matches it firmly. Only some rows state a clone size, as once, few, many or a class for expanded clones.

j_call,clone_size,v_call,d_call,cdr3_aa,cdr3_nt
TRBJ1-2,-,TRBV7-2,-,CASSFRVTGGPYGYTF,TGTGCCAGCAGCTTCCGCGTCACGGGGGGGCCATATGGCTACACCTTC
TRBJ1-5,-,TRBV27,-,CASSTTGNQPQHF,TGTGCCAGCAGTACGACAGGCAATCAGCCCCAGCATTTT
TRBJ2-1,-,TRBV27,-,CASSLNGLGNEQFF,TGTGCCAGCAGTTTAAATGGGCTGGGCAATGAGCAGTTCTTC
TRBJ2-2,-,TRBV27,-,CASSPTGRLPELFF,TGTGCCAGCAGCCCCACCGGTAGGCTCCCCGAGCTGTTTTTT
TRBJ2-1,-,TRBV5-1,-,CASSLTPLRGSYNEQFF,TGCGCCAGCAGCTTAACCCCCCTTAGGGGTTCATACAATGAGCAGTTCTTC
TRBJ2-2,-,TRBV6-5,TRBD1,CASSRTGFTGELFF,TGTGCCAGCAGCCGGACAGGGTTCACCGGGGAGCTGTTTTTT
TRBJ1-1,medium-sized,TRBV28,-,CASTQSSGGTMNTEAFF,TGTGCCAGCACTCAATCGTCCGGGGGTACCATGAACACTGAAGCTTTCTTT
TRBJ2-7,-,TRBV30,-,CAWSVHLRPGAFYEQYF,TGTGCCTGGAGTGTACACCTACGACCGGGAGCCTTCTACGAGCAGTACTTC
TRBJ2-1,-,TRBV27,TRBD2,CASPFGSVPKGTSGRPSYNEQFF,TGTGCGAGTCCCTTTGGTTCTGTCCCGAAAGGGACTAGCGGGAGGCCCTCCTACAATGAGCAGTTCTTC
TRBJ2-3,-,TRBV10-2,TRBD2,CASSESTSGRADTQYF,TGCGCCAGCAGTGAGTCAACTAGCGGGAGGGCGGATACGCAGTATTTT
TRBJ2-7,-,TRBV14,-,CASSQRKATEYEQYF,TGTGCCAGCAGCCAACGTAAGGCGACAGAATACGAGCAGTACTTC